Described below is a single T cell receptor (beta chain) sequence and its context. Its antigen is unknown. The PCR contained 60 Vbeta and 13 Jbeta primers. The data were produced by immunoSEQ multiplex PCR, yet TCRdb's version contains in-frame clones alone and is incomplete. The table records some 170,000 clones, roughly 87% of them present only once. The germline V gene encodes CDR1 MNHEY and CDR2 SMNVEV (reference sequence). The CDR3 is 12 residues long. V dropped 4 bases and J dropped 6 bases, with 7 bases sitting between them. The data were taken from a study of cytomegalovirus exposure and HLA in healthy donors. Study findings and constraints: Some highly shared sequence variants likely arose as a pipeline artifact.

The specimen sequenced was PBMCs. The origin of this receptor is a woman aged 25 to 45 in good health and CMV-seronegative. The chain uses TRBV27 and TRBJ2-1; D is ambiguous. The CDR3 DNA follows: TGTGCCAGCAGTTCCTACGGCAATGAGCAGTTCTTC. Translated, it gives CASSSYGNEQFF.